This T cell receptor (beta chain) emerged from a study of CD8 T cell repertoires and HIV-1 epitope variants (dated by TCRdb to about 2020). A note on the overall study: T cells were stimulated in separate culture wells with each of twenty-five peptides representing autologous and known Gag and Nef epitope variants. Tested epitopes included three Gag epitope families and Nef HW9 and YT9. A total of more than 75 T cell cultures were run, with each culture condition done in triplicate except for one peptide, which was done in duplicate. Among the control conditions were a peptide pool of CMV, EBV and flu, the Ebola AY9 epitope serving as a negative control, and a well with no peptide. An aliquot of 1M T cells was saved as an uncultured baseline condition, separate from the 75 to 100 T cell cultures. Cultures were maintained for ten to eleven days in IMDM with gentamicin, and half-media changes adding IL-2, IL-7 and IL-15 were performed on days 3 and 7. Using the EasySep Human T Cell Enrichment Kit, T cells were enriched and then co-cultured with an equal number of autologous T cell-negative cells acting as antigen-presenting cells.

On this clone: The clone's antigen remains unknown. No much larger clonotype is one base removed from it; base qualities were not supplied.

Reading the germline V gene gives CDR1 LGHNA and CDR2 YNFKEQ. The cysteine opens and the phenylalanine closes a CDR3 of 15 amino acids. Of all the DNA, just the CDR3 is kept, 45 bases in frame from base 1. Trimming at the junction amounts to 6 bases on V and 4 bases on J, and the germline ends lie 18 bases apart. What the research found in general, with its limitations: Nine or ten antigen-specific TCR beta clonotypes were identified, of which five or six appeared to be cross-reactive for autologous or known escape epitope variants. About 5 clonotypes recognized the Nef KF9 family and one the HW9 family, with no responses to the TAALDMSHF plasma variant. The assay identified only TCR beta chains and indicated proliferation in response to antigen, without indicating T cell function or cytokine profile.

Sequencing of TCR beta CDR3 regions was performed at survey depth on the immunoSEQ platform. The QIAamp DNA micro kit was used to extract genomic DNA from every cultured and uncultured CD8+ T cell population. On the authors' methods: Samples with under 5,000 productive reads were excluded, and this exclusion removed about 6.5% of the roughly 80 HIV peptide-stimulated cultures. Sequences were trimmed to CDR3 by a MANAFEST web app, and nonproductive sequences, CDR3s under 5 amino acids, and sequences not starting with C or ending with F/W were removed. To count as antigen-specific, a clonotype had to be expanded in at least 2 of 3 replicates compared with the no-peptide control at FDR 0.01, and only within one epitope family. Specific clonotypes also needed at least fivefold higher frequency than in wells stimulated with peptides from other epitope families. The table was pulled from immuneACCESS by TCRdb, which kept in-frame rearrangements only. Such tables lose some clones; where checked, under half of the loss comes from unresolved V genes, and the rest has no known cause. V and J calls and clone size are as listed in that table; D and trimming were resolved from the DNA. Across this sample there are several thousand clones, with approximately 62% seen only once. 41% of the sample rests with the top ten.

The EasySep Human CD8+ T Cell Enrichment Kit was used on day 10 to isolate CD8+ T cells from every culture. The material sequenced was cultured CD8+ T cells derived from PBMCs. The V gene is TRBV4-2 and the J gene is TRBJ1-1; the D gene cannot be resolved reliably. The receptor comes from a male donor with HIV. The CDR3 amino acid sequence is: CASRPTLDGFTEAFF. The nucleotide sequence reads as follows: TGTGCCAGCAGACCGACTCTCGACGGATTCACTGAAGCTTTCTTT.